What follows are 9 T cell receptor beta chains derived from one specimen sequenced in a study of blood T cell repertoires in COVID-19. Assay: immunoSEQ multiplex PCR; the TCRdb copy retains only in-frame clones and omits some. Here the sample spans a few hundred thousand clones, 70% to 90% being singletons. What was sequenced was peripheral blood. The source is a man aged 45-65 years with COVID-19, enrolled during active disease.

The rearrangement links TRBV19 to TRBJ1-2, with TRBD1 identical over 7 bases. The CDR3 loop spans 13 amino acids. Trimming removed 5 bases from V and 9 bases from J; junction bases left unmatched: 9. Germline assignment: CDR1 LNHDA and CDR2 SQIVND (reference sequence). The CDR3 sequence: CASSFDRVRRYTF. In nucleotides, the CDR3 is TGTGCCAGTAGTTTCGACAGGGTAAGACGCTACACCTTC.

The gene calls are TRBV19 and TRBJ1-5; possible D gene TRBD1, 6 bases. The V gene's germline CDR1 is LNHDA and CDR2 SQIVND (reference sequence). Trimming removed 6 bases at V and 0 bases at J, with 9 bases between. This CDR3 contains 14 residues. The CDR3 sequence is CASSQGSSNQPQHF. The CDR3 bases are TGTGCCAGTAGCCAGGGGAGTAGCAATCAGCCCCAGCATTTT.

V usage is TRBV28 and J usage is TRBJ1-5; 8 nucleotides align to TRBD1. CDR1 is MDHEN and CDR2 is SYDVKM in the germline V gene. The CDR3 loop spans 13 amino acids. The ends lost 2 bases at V and 7 bases at J; junction bases unmatched: 1. The CDR3 coding sequence is TGTGCCAGCAGTTTACCAGGGGGCCAGCCCCAGCATTTT. Translating it yields CASSLPGGQPQHF.

This sequence joins TRBV5-1 and TRBJ2-2, with 9 bases that match TRBD1. Germline V CDR1 and CDR2: SGHRS, YFSETQ. The CDR3 contains 15 residues. J was trimmed by 6 bases and V by 3 bases; bases with no gene match: 6. DNA for the CDR3: TGCGCCAGCAGCTCCGCGGGACAGGGCTCCGGGGAGCTGTTTTTT. This translates into CASSSAGQGSGELFF.

This chain links TRBV5-1 with TRBJ1-2; 8 bases line up with TRBD1. Germline-derived CDR1 and CDR2 are SGHRS and YFSETQ. J gave up 4 bases and V 4 bases, and 3 bases lay outside the gene matches. The CDR3 consists of 13 residues. The CDR3 loop is CASSPDRVYGYTF. DNA of the CDR3: TGCGCCAGCAGCCCGGACAGGGTCTATGGCTACACCTTC.

This clone was seen a single time. The rearrangement links TRBV4-2 to TRBJ1-6; D unclear. The CDR3 is 14 amino acids. Germline values: CDR1 LGHNA, CDR2 YNFKEQ. V lost 0 bases and J lost 10, with 10 bases in between. The CDR3 DNA reads as TGTGCCAGCAGCCAAGAGCGCGAGAAGTCACCCCTCCACTTT. The encoded protein is CASSQEREKSPLHF.

The rearrangement links TRBV7-9 to TRBJ1-1; no clear D gene. Germline loops: CDR1 SEHNR, CDR2 FQNEAQ (reference sequence). The length of the CDR3 is 14 residues. With 1 base removed from V and 5 bases from J, the gap between germline ends came to 11 bases. The CDR3 loop is CASSLVAAKTEAFF. The CDR3 nucleotides read TGTGCCAGCAGCTTAGTGGCGGCTAAGACTGAAGCTTTCTTT.

V is TRBV19 and J is TRBJ2-7, with TRBD2 as a possible D gene (6 bases). The CDR3 runs to 14 residues. Germline V gene sequence: CDR1 LNHDA, CDR2 SQIVND (reference sequence). Deletions cut 6 bases from V and 3 bases from J, with 15 bases between. CDR3 DNA sequence: TGTGCCAGTAGCCCGGCGGGGACCAACTACGAGCAGTACTTC. This gives the protein CASSPAGTNYEQYF.

This clone has only one observation. The chain has TRBV7-9 and TRBJ2-1, with D hard to call. The CDR3 is made up of 11 amino acids. CDR1 is SEHNR and CDR2 is FQNEAQ in the germline V gene (reference sequence). With 5 bases removed from V and 7 bases from J, the gap between germline ends came to 6 bases. Written as DNA, the CDR3 is TGTGCCAGCAGCCAAATTAATGAGCAGTTCTTC. It encodes CASSQINEQFF.